Below are 11 T cell receptor beta chains sequenced from a single sample in a study of blood T cell repertoires in COVID-19. TCRdb's copy holds only in-frame clones and misses some; the assay was immunoSEQ multiplex PCR. Of under 250,000 clones listed, 82% were seen once; the top ten hold roughly 3.5%. Material: PBMCs or T cells enriched from blood (not recorded which). These receptors were collected from a woman aged 55-69 years who had recovered from COVID-19.

This clone was counted a few times. The rearrangement uses TRBV18 and TRBJ2-2; weak D call: TRBD1 (6 bases). The V end lost 5 bases, the J end lost 4 bases, and 11 bases lay between the germline ends. From germline, CDR1 is KGHSH and CDR2 LQKENI. This CDR3 is 14 amino acids long. CDR3 protein: CASSGLTGTGELFF. CDR3 in DNA: TGTGCCAGCTCAGGATTGACAGGCACCGGGGAGCTGTTTTTT. Full variable domain (outside the CDR3, taken from reference TRBV18 and TRBJ2-2): NAGVMQNPRHLVRRRGQEARLRCSPMKGHSHVYWYRQLPEEGLKFMVYLQKENIIDESGMPKERFSAEFPKEGPSILRIQQVVRGDSAAYFCASSGLTGTGELFFGEGSRLTVL.

The V and J genes are TRBV11-3 and TRBJ2-3; 7 bases match TRBD1. Germline trimming cut 11 bases from V and 4 bases from J; bases unmatched to any gene: 9. The CDR3 extends over 13 amino acids. Germline lookup yields CDR1 SGHNT and CDR2 YENEEA. In nucleotides, the CDR3 is TGTGCCTCAAATGTACAGGGGTCAGATACGCAGTATTTT. Residues: CASNVQGSDTQYF.

CDR3 in amino acids: CASSQWTGRDEQFF. CDR3 sequence (DNA): TGTGCCAGCAGCCAATGGACAGGGAGGGATGAGCAGTTCTTC. The genes are TRBV3-1 (or the pseudogene TRBV3-2) and TRBJ2-1, with a tentative D call TRBD1 (8 bases). Deletions cut 2 bases from V and 8 bases from J, with 13 bases between. Germline V gene sequence: CDR1 LGHDT, CDR2 YNNKEL (reference sequence). The CDR3 has 14 residues.

This chain joins TRBV20-1 and TRBJ2-5; D is perhaps TRBD1 (5 bases). V lost 6 bases and J lost 5, with 10 bases in between. Germline assignment: CDR1 DFQATT and CDR2 SNEGSKA (reference sequence). The length of the CDR3 is 11 residues. The CDR3 coding sequence is TGCAGTGCCCTGGGGCCGGAGACCCAGTACTTC. As protein: CSALGPETQYF.

The genes are TRBV6-5 and TRBJ1-3; D gene ambiguous. Trimming removed 0 bases at V and 1 base at J, with 10 bases between. This CDR3 has 16 amino acids. CDR1 is MNHEY and CDR2 is SVGAGI in the germline V gene. In nucleotides, the CDR3 is TGTGCCAGCAGTTACTCGTACGGGAATTCTGGAAACACCATATATTTT. Translated, it gives CASSYSYGNSGNTIYF.

This rearrangement joins TRBV5-1 to TRBJ1-5; tentatively, D is TRBD1 (5 bases). The germline V gene encodes CDR1 SGHRS and CDR2 YFSETQ. Trimming removed 1 base at V and 5 bases at J, with 13 bases between. The CDR3 is 15 amino acids. The chain's CDR3 is CASSLRGGNDQPQHF. The CDR3 coding sequence is TGCGCCAGCAGCTTGCGGGGGGGAAACGATCAGCCCCAGCATTTT.

The J gene is TRBJ1-1, the V gene TRBV11-3; tentatively, D is TRBD1 (6 bases). Between the trimmed V and J ends, which lost 1 base and 6 bases, there was a span of 9 bases. The CDR3 extends over 13 amino acids. CDR1 is SGHNT and CDR2 is YENEEA in the germline V gene. CDR3 sequence: CASSLGGLSEAFF. The CDR3 DNA sequence: TGTGCCAGCAGCTTAGGGGGGCTATCTGAAGCTTTCTTT.

V is TRBV7-9 and J is TRBJ1-1, with D tentatively TRBD1 (6 bases). The CDR3 totals 13 residues. The germline V and J ends were trimmed by 1 base and 7 bases, with 10 bases remaining between them. Germline V gene data show CDR1 as SEHNR and CDR2 as FQNEAQ (reference sequence). The CDR3 DNA reads as TGTGCCAGCAGCTTAGGGGGGCACGGTGAAGCTTTCTTT. It yields the protein CASSLGGHGEAFF.

The V gene is TRBV5-6, the J gene TRBJ1-5, with a weak D call TRBD1 (5 bases). This CDR3 contains 16 residues. Germline CDR1 reads SGHDT; CDR2 reads YYEEEE. V lost 1 base, J lost 3 bases, and 14 bases lay in between. CDR3 in amino acids: CASSLMTAKNNQPQHF. CDR3 in DNA: TGTGCCAGCAGCTTGATGACAGCCAAGAACAATCAGCCCCAGCATTTT.

The rearrangement uses TRBV10-3 and TRBJ1-2, with 8 bases matching TRBD1. J was trimmed by 6 bases and V by 6 bases; bases with no gene match: 6. CDR3 length: 13 residues. CDR1 is ENHRY and CDR2 is SYGVKD in the germline V gene. The chain's CDR3 is CAIREQTGDGYTF. CDR3 nucleotides: TGTGCCATCAGGGAACAGACAGGGGATGGCTACACCTTC.

The chain links TRBV6-5 to TRBJ1-1; maybe TRBD1 (5 bases). Trimming pared 10 bases from V and 3 bases from J, leaving 12 bases between. The CDR3 extends over 12 amino acids. The germline gives CDR1 MNHEY, CDR2 SVGAGI. The CDR3 is CATGGGYTEAFF. The DNA for the CDR3 is TGTGCCACGGGCGGGGGGTACACTGAAGCTTTCTTT.